This entry lists 24 T cell receptor beta chains sequenced from one sample in a study of prognosis after radiotherapy for stage I lung cancer. Amplification of the TCR beta CDR3 (from genomic DNA) was done by two-round multiplex PCR. During first-round PCR, primers specific to each TRBV and TRBJ gene were used. TCRdb used MiXCR to reprocess the multiplex PCR reads, holding one entry per CDR3 protein. The sample has around 51,000 distinct CDR3 sequences, approximately 35% seen once; the top ten hold under 9.5%. This specimen consisted of PBMCs, obtained before or after stereotactic body radiation therapy (not recorded which). The receptors stem from a donor aged 50 or older with non-small cell lung cancer.

The DNA for the CDR3 is TGTGCCAGCAGTCTAAAAGCCTTCGGGACACCTGGTTTCTGGGAGCTGTTTTTT. Translating gives CASSLKAFGTPGFWELFF. The chain recombines TRBV27 with TRBJ2-2; possibly TRBD1 for D (6 bases). The CDR3 is 18 amino acids. Trimming pared 5 bases from V and 9 bases from J, leaving 28 bases between. The germline V gene encodes CDR1 MNHEY and CDR2 SMNVEV (reference sequence).

This clonotype was found many times. The chain combines TRBV7-9 with TRBJ2-5; D not resolved. The CDR3 has 15 residues. CDR1 SEHNR and CDR2 FQNEAQ come from the germline V gene (reference sequence). The germline V and J ends were trimmed by 5 bases and 3 bases, with 16 bases remaining between them. The CDR3 sequence is CASSVLWRIEETQYF. The CDR3 DNA follows: TGTGCCAGCAGCGTACTTTGGCGCATCGAAGAGACCCAGTACTTC.

This clonotype has a count of ten or more. V gene TRBV9 combines with J gene TRBJ1-3, with unresolved D. The CDR3 extends over 14 amino acids. V lost 0 bases to trimming and J lost 0 bases, with 4 bases between them. Per germline, CDR1 SGDLS and CDR2 YYNGEE. DNA of the CDR3: TGTGCCAGCAGCGTAGGCCGCTCTGGAAACACCATATATTTT. This codes for CASSVGRSGNTIYF. Full variable domain (missing parts from reference TRBV9 and TRBJ1-3): DSGVTQTPKHLITATGQRVTLRCSPRSGDLSVYWYQQSLDQGLQFLIQYYNGEERAKGNILERFSAQQFPDLHSELNLSSLELGDSALYFCASSVGRSGNTIYFGEGSWLTVV.

This clonotype was counted at least ten times. The chain links TRBV19 to TRBJ2-3; D not certain. This CDR3 is built from 13 residues. Trimming cost V 2 bases and J 1 base, with 4 bases left between them. The germline gives CDR1 LNHDA, CDR2 SQIVND (reference sequence). The CDR3 protein is CASSIRGTDTQYF. The CDR3 DNA follows: TGTGCCAGTAGTATACGTGGCACAGATACGCAGTATTTT.

About this clonotype: This likely reflects a read error, since a far larger clone is one base away. The genes are TRBV7-2 and TRBJ2-2; 13 nucleotides match TRBD2. The CDR3 runs 16 residues. Looked up from germline, CDR1 is SGHTA and CDR2 is FQGNSA. The CDR3 loop reads CASSEGTSGNTRELFF. CDR3 DNA: TGTGCCAGCAGCGAAGGGACTAGCGGGAACACCCGGGAGCTGTTTTTT.

The table lists this clonotype with a few counts. Since a much larger clone is just one base distant, this may be a read error. V gene TRBV6-5 combines with J gene TRBJ1-2; 8 bases match TRBD1. CDR1 is MNHEY, CDR2 SVGAGI, per germline. V lost 7 bases and J lost 3; bases outside the gene matches: 13. The CDR3 has 16 amino acids. Here the CDR3 DNA reads TGTGCCAGCATTTATCCCCCGGACAGGGCCCACTATGGCTACACCTTC. Translated: CASIYPPDRAHYGYTF.

On this clonotype: Sequence at one end of the junction differs from germline and may be a read error. The chain uses TRBV20-1 and TRBJ2-5; 8 bases line up with TRBD1. The germline V gene has CDR1 DFQATT and CDR2 SNEGSKA (reference sequence). The CDR3 totals 14 residues. Here the CDR3 reads CSANFRTGSETKYF. In nucleotides, the CDR3 is TGCAGTGCTAATTTTCGGACAGGGTCGGAGACCAAGTACTTC.

In this sample, this clonotype turned up many times. J is TRBJ1-1 and V is TRBV24-1; a weak D match, TRBD1 (6 bases). Germline CDR1 KGHDR, CDR2 SFDVKD. Trimming stripped 5 bases from V and 1 base from J, with 13 bases between. The CDR3 has 15 residues. The CDR3 DNA sequence: TGTGCCACCAGTGGGGCAGGGGCATCGAACACTGAAGCTTTCTTT. Protein: CATSGAGASNTEAFF.

This clonotype was recorded many times. Relative to the germline gene, one junction end is altered; a read error may explain this. The CDR3 DNA reads TGTGCTAGCAGCTTAGATTGGCCCGATGATCAGCCCCAGCATTTT. Encoded protein: CASSLDWPDDQPQHF. This chain uses TRBV7-7 with TRBJ1-5; D unclear. This CDR3 has 15 residues. Per germline, CDR1 SSHAT and CDR2 FNYEAQ (reference sequence).

As to this clonotype: An end of the junction differs from the germline gene, which may be a read error. The chain uses TRBV7-2 and TRBJ1-2, with 8 positions matching TRBD1. The CDR3 totals 14 residues. The germline CDR1 and CDR2 sequences are SGHTA and FQGNSA. CDR3 region: CASILVQGARGYTF. CDR3 DNA sequence: TGTGCCAGCATCTTAGTCCAGGGGGCGAGAGGCTACACCTTC.

This clonotype was detected ten times or more. The CDR3 protein is CASSRLAGRSYNEQFF. CDR3 DNA: TGTGCCAGCAGCCGACTAGCGGGACGCTCCTACAATGAGCAGTTCTTC. The V call is TRBV11-3, the J call TRBJ2-1; 11 positions agree with TRBD2. This CDR3 has 16 amino acids. Trimming cost V 5 bases and J 0 bases; bases outside gene matches: 3. Germline V gene lookup returns CDR1 SGHNT and CDR2 YENEEA.

This clonotype was seen many times. The V call is TRBV20-1, the J call TRBJ2-6; D call uncertain. The germline CDR1 and CDR2 sequences are DFQATT and SNEGSKA (reference sequence). The CDR3 length is 15 residues. The V end was cut by 1 base, the J end by 0 bases, with 7 bases between. In DNA form, the CDR3 reads TGCAGTGCTAGAGTTGTGCGCTCTGGGGCCAACGTCCTGACTTTC. Translation gives CSARVVRSGANVLTF.

Points on this clonotype: A much more abundant neighbour one base away suggests this may be a read error. This rearrangement joins TRBV7-2 to TRBJ1-1; no firm D call. The germline V and J ends were trimmed by 5 bases and 10 bases, with 17 bases remaining between them. This CDR3 has 13 residues. Germline V CDR1 and CDR2: SGHTA, FQGNSA. The CDR3 DNA follows: TGTGCCAGCAGCCTACTCGCTATGCCGAGAGCTTTCTTT. Its protein product is CASSLLAMPRAFF.

This clonotype occurred many times. The chain is built from TRBV6-2 or TRBV6-3 and TRBJ2-7, with unresolved D. The CDR3 extends over 14 amino acids. Trimming removed 8 bases from V and 4 bases from J, with 18 bases in between. Per the germline V gene, CDR1 is MNHEY and CDR2 is SVGEGT. The CDR3 sequence is CASHDAGPTYEQYF. The CDR3 DNA follows: TGTGCCAGCCATGATGCTGGGCCGACTTACGAGCAGTACTTC.

The chain has TRBV6-2 or TRBV6-3 and TRBJ2-1; 9 bases are a match to TRBD2. CDR1 is MNHEY, CDR2 SVGEGT, per germline. The CDR3 sequence is 16 residues long. Trimming removed 0 bases from V and 8 bases from J; junction bases left unmatched: 8. The chain's CDR3 is CASSYSGGGRAHEQFF. The CDR3 bases are TGTGCCAGCAGTTACTCAGGCGGCGGGAGGGCCCATGAGCAGTTCTTC.

The J gene is TRBJ2-3, the V gene TRBV30; D gene ambiguous. V was clipped by 4 bases and J by 1 base, with 3 bases between them. This CDR3 contains 11 residues. CDR1 GTSNPN and CDR2 SVGIG come from the germline V gene (reference sequence). CDR3 sequence (DNA): TGTGCCTGGAAACGCACAGATACGCAGTATTTT. Protein sequence: CAWKRTDTQYF.

Details on this clonotype: At one end, the junction sequence differs from germline, possibly due to a read error. The J gene is TRBJ2-2, the V gene TRBV11-1; D gene unclear. The CDR3 covers 13 residues. The germline V gene has CDR1 SGHAT and CDR2 FQDESV (reference sequence). The CDR3 reads CASSFVDAGELFF. The DNA of the CDR3 is TGTGCCAGCAGCTTCGTAGATGCCGGTGAGCTGTTTTTT.

This clonotype has ten or more counts. The chain uses TRBV20-1 and TRBJ2-7; 8 nucleotides line up with TRBD1. The germline CDR1 and CDR2 sequences are DFQATT and SNEGSKA (reference sequence). This CDR3 spans 15 amino acids. The V segment lost 0 bases and the J segment 4 bases; nucleotides outside the gene matches: 8. The CDR3 coding sequence is TGCAGTGCTAGAGATCTAGGACAGGGTGTATACGAGCAGTACTTC. Translating gives CSARDLGQGVYEQYF.

In regard to this clonotype: Since a much larger clone is just one base distant, this may be a read error. This chain connects TRBV2 to TRBJ1-1; weak D call: TRBD1 (5 bases). The V and J ends lost 6 bases and 7 bases respectively, with 15 bases between them. The CDR3 length is 13 residues. The germline gives CDR1 SNHLY, CDR2 FYNNEI. CDR3 amino acids: CASSRSGGSEAFF. For the CDR3, the DNA is TGTGCCAGCAGCCGGTCGGGGGGGAGTGAAGCTTTCTTT.

As for this clonotype: A much larger clone differs by one base, so this may be a read error. The chain employs TRBV4-3 and TRBJ1-1, with D maybe TRBD1 (5 bases). V was trimmed by 0 bases and J by 10 bases, leaving 18 bases between them. Germline values: CDR1 LGHNA, CDR2 YSLEER. The CDR3 spans 15 residues. CDR3 nucleotide sequence: TGCGCCAGCAGCCAAGAGTCCGGGACCGCTTGTTCAGCTTTCTTT. It encodes CASSQESGTACSAFF.

The V call is TRBV7-2, the J call TRBJ2-2, with D perhaps matching TRBD1 or TRBD2 (5 bases each). The V end was cut by 2 bases, the J end by 15 bases, with 13 bases between. This CDR3 is built from 12 residues. The germline CDR1 and CDR2 sequences are SGHTA and FQGNSA. CDR3 protein: CASSLHIVGVFF. DNA of the CDR3: TGTGCCAGCAGCTTACATATTGTGGGGGTGTTTTTT.

This chain links TRBV5-1 with TRBJ2-5; 12 bases are a match to TRBD1. This CDR3 region has 16 residues. Germline CDR1 reads SGHRS; CDR2 reads YFSETQ. The J segment lost 4 bases and the V segment lost 7 bases, leaving 11 bases of the junction unmatched. This chain's CDR3 is CASGNGGTGGAETQYF. In nucleotides, the CDR3 is TGCGCCAGCGGAAATGGCGGGACAGGGGGCGCAGAGACCCAGTACTTC.

This clonotype was seen ten or more times. The chain employs TRBV4-1 and TRBJ2-2; perhaps TRBD2 as D (7 bases). CDR1 and CDR2 (germline): MGHRA, YSYEKL. CDR3 length: 16 residues. The V and J ends lost 2 bases and 5 bases respectively, with 15 bases between them. CDR3 sequence: CASSQRTGTTTGELFF. The DNA for the CDR3 is TGCGCCAGCAGCCAACGCACAGGGACTACTACCGGGGAGCTGTTTTTT.

This clonotype has more than one count but fewer than ten. The chain uses TRBV30 and TRBJ2-4, with 8 nucleotides matching TRBD1. Germline lookup yields CDR1 GTSNPN and CDR2 SVGIG (reference sequence). This CDR3 region has 15 residues. The V segment lost 2 bases and the J segment 3 bases; nucleotides outside the gene matches: 6. The CDR3 reads CAWSQKQGGKNIQYF. The CDR3 region has the DNA TGTGCCTGGAGTCAAAAACAGGGGGGCAAAAACATTCAGTACTTC.